This entry lists 15 T cell receptor beta chains sequenced from one sample in a study of OX40 agonist ivuxolimab in advanced cancers. Method: immunoSEQ multiplex PCR; TCRdb's copy keeps in-frame clones and lacks some. The table shows fewer than 85,000 clones, with roughly 90% occurring only once. Here the sequenced sample was CD4+ or CD8+ T cells sorted from blood, taken in a trial of the OX40 agonist ivuxolimab. These TCRs come from an adult with an advanced solid tumor such as melanoma, head and neck, liver or kidney cancer.

The rearrangement links TRBV27 to TRBJ2-7, with D hard to call. Germline V lookup: CDR1 MNHEY, CDR2 SMNVEV (reference sequence). Trimming pared 6 bases from V and 1 base from J, leaving 13 bases between. This CDR3 is built from 14 residues. The CDR3 DNA follows: TGTGCCAGCAGCCGAATATACGGGTCCTACGAGCAGTACTTC. Translated, it gives CASSRIYGSYEQYF.

This clone was detected once. CDR3 sequence reads: CASTRMAGSSYEQYF. The CDR3 DNA reads as TGTGCCAGTACTAGGATGGCGGGGAGCTCCTACGAGCAGTACTTC. The chain employs TRBV25-1 and TRBJ2-7, with D possibly TRBD2 on 6 matching bases. V dropped 9 bases and J dropped 0 bases, with 18 bases sitting between them. The CDR3 totals 15 residues. The germline V gene has CDR1 MGHDK and CDR2 SYGVNS.

The rearrangement uses TRBV18 and TRBJ2-1, with TRBD1 matching 7 bases. Germline V gives CDR1 KGHSH, CDR2 LQKENI. The length of the CDR3 is 15 residues. The V segment lost 3 bases and the J segment 5 bases; nucleotides outside the gene matches: 7. The CDR3 protein is CASSPDRVAHNEQFF. CDR3 DNA: TGTGCCAGCTCACCCGACAGGGTCGCCCACAATGAGCAGTTCTTC.

This chain connects TRBV7-8 to TRBJ1-2; D is possibly TRBD1 (6 bases). Germline assignment: CDR1 SGHVS and CDR2 FQNEAQ. This CDR3 has 15 residues. The V end lost 2 bases, the J end lost 0 bases, and 10 bases lay between the germline ends. The CDR3, as DNA: TGTGCCAGCAGCTTATCAGGGGCCGCTAACTATGGCTACACCTTC. Translated, it gives CASSLSGAANYGYTF. Variable domain in full (rest from reference TRBV7-8 and TRBJ1-2): GAGVSQSPRYKVAKRGQDVALRCDPISGHVSLFWYQQALGQGPEFLTYFQNEAQLDKSGLPSDRFFAERPEGSVSTLKIQRTQQEDSAVYLCASSLSGAANYGYTFGSGTRLTVV.

This clone was picked up one time. This chain's CDR3 is CASSARLAGGTDTQYF. CDR3 nucleotide sequence: TGTGCCAGTAGCGCTCGGTTAGCGGGGGGGACAGATACGCAGTATTTT. This chain joins TRBV19 and TRBJ2-3, with 11 bases identical to TRBD2. This CDR3 spans 16 amino acids. Germline V gene data show CDR1 as LNHDA and CDR2 as SQIVND (reference sequence). With 6 bases clipped from V and 3 bases from J, the junction kept 8 bases outside the gene matches.

The CDR3, as DNA: TGTGCCAGCAGCTGGGTGGTTCTAGCGGGACAAAACATTCAGTACTTC. As protein: CASSWVVLAGQNIQYF. The V gene is TRBV2, the J gene TRBJ2-4; 9 bases fit TRBD2. Germline assignment: CDR1 SNHLY and CDR2 FYNNEI. Trimming removed 6 bases from V and 5 bases from J; junction bases left unmatched: 11. CDR3 size: 16 residues. The full variable domain, with the rest looked up from reference TRBV2 and TRBJ2-4, is EPEVTQTPSHQVTQMGQEVILRCVPISNHLYFYWYRQILGQKVEFLVSFYNNEISEKSEIFDDQFSVERPDGSNFTLKIRSTKLEDSAMYFCASSWVVLAGQNIQYFGAGTRLSVL.

This clone was observed a handful of times. The chain joins TRBV6-4 to TRBJ1-6; possibly TRBD1 for D (6 bases). Per germline, CDR1 MRHNA and CDR2 SNTAGT. Trimming shortened V by 4 bases and J by 7 bases, and 11 bases separated the two germline ends. The CDR3 totals 14 residues. The CDR3 loop reads CASSVGDTNSPLHF. The CDR3 DNA is TGTGCCAGCAGTGTTGGGGACACGAATTCACCCCTCCACTTT.

The rearrangement links TRBV28 to TRBJ2-1; 8 bases line up with TRBD2. With 5 bases clipped from V and 0 bases from J, the junction kept 3 bases outside the gene matches. This CDR3 comprises 15 residues. The germline V gene encodes CDR1 MDHEN and CDR2 SYDVKM. CDR3 nucleotides: TGTGCCAGCAGTCTCAGCGGGAGCTCCTACAATGAGCAGTTCTTC. Its translation is CASSLSGSSYNEQFF.

The chain is built from TRBV16 and TRBJ2-7; TRBD1 agrees at 7 bases. V was clipped by 1 base and J by 0 bases; unmatched bases: 9. The CDR3 covers 17 residues. Germline CDR1 and CDR2: KGHSY and FQNENV. The CDR3 bases are TGTGCCAGCAGCCAATGGGCCGGGACAGTCCCCTCCTACGAGCAGTACTTC. Amino acid sequence: CASSQWAGTVPSYEQYF.

V is TRBV2 and J is TRBJ1-2, with D hard to call. From germline, CDR1 is SNHLY and CDR2 FYNNEI. The CDR3 spans 13 residues. Trimming stripped 6 bases from V and 2 bases from J, with 10 bases between. CDR3 sequence: CASSLGGNYGYTF. Here the CDR3 DNA reads TGTGCCAGCAGCCTGGGTGGGAACTATGGCTACACCTTC.

V and J are TRBV27 and TRBJ2-7; 7 bases match TRBD1. The CDR3 spans 13 residues. J lost 4 bases, V lost 3 bases, and 3 bases had no gene match. Looked up from germline, CDR1 is MNHEY and CDR2 is SMNVEV (reference sequence). The CDR3 DNA is TGTGCCAGCAGTTTCGGGGACAGATACGAGCAGTACTTC. Its protein product is CASSFGDRYEQYF.

This clone appeared a single time. Here the CDR3 DNA reads TGTGCCAGCAGCGTTTCCGGGGGTGGAGGAAACACCATATATTTT. The encoded protein is CASSVSGGGGNTIYF. V is TRBV9 and J is TRBJ1-3; D is perhaps TRBD1 (5 bases). Trimming pared 2 bases from V and 4 bases from J, leaving 13 bases between. This CDR3 spans 15 amino acids. Per the germline V gene, CDR1 is SGDLS and CDR2 is YYNGEE.

The chain employs TRBV4-3 and TRBJ2-5, with 9 bases aligning to TRBD2. Germline V lookup: CDR1 LGHNA, CDR2 YSLEER. There are 16 residues in the CDR3. The V and J ends lost 0 bases and 5 bases, in that order; junction bases with no gene match: 7. CDR3 DNA sequence: TGCGCCAGCAGCCAAGATAAAGCGGGGGGTAGGGAGACCCAGTACTTC. Its translation is CASSQDKAGGRETQYF.

The chain is built from TRBV18 and TRBJ2-7; tentatively, D is TRBD2 (6 bases). With 3 bases removed from V and 0 bases from J, the gap between germline ends came to 12 bases. From germline, CDR1 is KGHSH and CDR2 LQKENI. The CDR3 contains 15 residues. The CDR3 loop reads CASSPPGLSSYEQYF. The CDR3 region has the DNA TGTGCCAGCTCACCTCCGGGACTGAGCTCCTACGAGCAGTACTTC.

The CDR3 reads CASSRRTGFNTEAFF. As DNA, the CDR3 is TGTGCCAGCAGCCGCAGGACAGGATTTAACACTGAAGCTTTCTTT. The J gene is TRBJ1-1, the V gene TRBV7-8, with 7 bases that match TRBD1. V lost 5 bases to trimming and J lost 2 bases; unmatched junction nucleotides: 8. The CDR3 runs to 15 residues. Germline CDR1 SGHVS, CDR2 FQNEAQ.